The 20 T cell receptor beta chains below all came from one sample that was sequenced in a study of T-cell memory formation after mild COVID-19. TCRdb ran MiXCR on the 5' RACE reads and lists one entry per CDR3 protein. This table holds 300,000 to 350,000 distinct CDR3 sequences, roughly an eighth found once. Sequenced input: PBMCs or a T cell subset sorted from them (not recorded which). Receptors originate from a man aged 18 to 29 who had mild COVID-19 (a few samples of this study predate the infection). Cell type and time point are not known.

Here the CDR3 DNA reads TGTGCCAGCAGCCCCCCGGGGCTAGCGGGGGGGGAGACCCAGTACTTC. It translates to CASSPPGLAGGETQYF. The chain is built from TRBV4-2 and TRBJ2-5; 12 nucleotides line up with TRBD2. The CDR3 runs to 16 residues. Germline loops: CDR1 LGHNA, CDR2 YNFKEQ. The V gene end was trimmed by 4 bases and the J gene end by 5 bases; junction bases not matched to a gene: 8.

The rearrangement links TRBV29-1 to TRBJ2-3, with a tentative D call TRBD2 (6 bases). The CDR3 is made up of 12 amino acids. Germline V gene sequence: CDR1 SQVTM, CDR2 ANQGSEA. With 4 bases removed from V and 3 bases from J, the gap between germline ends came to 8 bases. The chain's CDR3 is CSVGGVTDTQYF. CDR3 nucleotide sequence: TGCAGCGTTGGGGGGGTGACAGATACGCAGTATTTT.

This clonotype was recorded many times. CDR3 region: CSATSGGYNEQFF. The CDR3 DNA follows: TGCAGTGCTACTAGCGGGGGGTACAATGAGCAGTTCTTC. The rearrangement links TRBV20-1 to TRBJ2-1; 11 bases are shared with TRBD2. The CDR3 sequence is 13 residues long. With V trimmed by 4 bases and J by 4 bases, 0 bases remained unmatched. Germline CDR1 is DFQATT and CDR2 is SNEGSKA (reference sequence).

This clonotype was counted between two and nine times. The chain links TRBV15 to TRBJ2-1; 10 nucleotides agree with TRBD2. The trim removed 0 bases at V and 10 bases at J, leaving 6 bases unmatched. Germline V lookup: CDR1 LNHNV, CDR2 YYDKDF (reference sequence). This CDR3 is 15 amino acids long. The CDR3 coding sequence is TGTGCCACCAGCAGAGAAAGCGGGGGGGCTCGCGAGCAGTTCTTC. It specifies CATSRESGGAREQFF.

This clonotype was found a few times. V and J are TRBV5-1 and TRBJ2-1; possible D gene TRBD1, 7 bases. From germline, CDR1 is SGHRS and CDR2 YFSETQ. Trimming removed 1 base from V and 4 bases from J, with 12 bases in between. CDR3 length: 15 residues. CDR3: CASSLSAGGYNEQFF. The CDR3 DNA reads TGCGCCAGCAGCTTGTCGGCAGGGGGGTACAATGAGCAGTTCTTC.

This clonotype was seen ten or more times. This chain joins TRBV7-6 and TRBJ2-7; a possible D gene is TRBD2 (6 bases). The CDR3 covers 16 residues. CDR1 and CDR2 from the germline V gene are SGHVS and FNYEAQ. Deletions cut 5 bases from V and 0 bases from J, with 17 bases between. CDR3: CASSPRIRGTSYEQYF. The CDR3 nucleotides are TGTGCCAGCAGCCCACGGATCCGGGGGACCTCCTACGAGCAGTACTTC.

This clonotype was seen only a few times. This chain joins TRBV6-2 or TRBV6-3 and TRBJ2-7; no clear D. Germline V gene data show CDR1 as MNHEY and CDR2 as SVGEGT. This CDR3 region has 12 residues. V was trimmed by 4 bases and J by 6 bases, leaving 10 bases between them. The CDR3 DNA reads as TGTGCCAGCAGTTCCTCCCACGTCGAGCAGTACTTC. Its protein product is CASSSSHVEQYF.

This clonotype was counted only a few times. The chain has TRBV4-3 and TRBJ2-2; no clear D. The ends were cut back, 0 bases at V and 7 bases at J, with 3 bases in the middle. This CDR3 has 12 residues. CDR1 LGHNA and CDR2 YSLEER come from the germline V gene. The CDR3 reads CASSQDNGELFF. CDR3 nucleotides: TGCGCCAGCAGCCAAGACAACGGGGAGCTGTTTTTT.

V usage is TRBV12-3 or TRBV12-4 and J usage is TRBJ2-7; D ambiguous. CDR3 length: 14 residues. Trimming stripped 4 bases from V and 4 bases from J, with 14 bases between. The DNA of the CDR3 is TGTGCCAGCAGTTACCAGCCTACCGATTACGAGCAGTACTTC. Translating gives CASSYQPTDYEQYF.

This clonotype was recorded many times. Here the CDR3 reads CASSLTYRDRLNFF. As DNA, the CDR3 is TGTGCCAGCAGCCTAACGTACCGGGACAGGTTAAACTTCTTC. V gene TRBV7-2 combines with J gene TRBJ2-1; 8 bases align to TRBD1. The CDR3 loop spans 14 amino acids. V was pared by 5 bases and J by 16 bases, with 16 bases of the junction left unmatched. The germline CDR1 and CDR2 sequences are SGHTA and FQGNSA.

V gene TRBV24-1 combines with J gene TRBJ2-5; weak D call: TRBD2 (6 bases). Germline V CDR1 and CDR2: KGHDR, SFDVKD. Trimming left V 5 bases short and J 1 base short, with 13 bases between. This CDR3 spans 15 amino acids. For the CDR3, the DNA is TGTGCCACCAGTGCCAACCTGGGGGGCCAAGAGACCCAGTACTTC. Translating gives CATSANLGGQETQYF.

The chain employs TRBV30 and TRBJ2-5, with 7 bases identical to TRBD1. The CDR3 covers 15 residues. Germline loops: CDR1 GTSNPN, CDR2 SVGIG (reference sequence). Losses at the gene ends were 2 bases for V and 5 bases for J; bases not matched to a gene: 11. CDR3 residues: CAWSLQGVEGETQYF. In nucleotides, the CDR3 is TGTGCCTGGAGTTTGCAGGGGGTTGAAGGGGAGACCCAGTACTTC.

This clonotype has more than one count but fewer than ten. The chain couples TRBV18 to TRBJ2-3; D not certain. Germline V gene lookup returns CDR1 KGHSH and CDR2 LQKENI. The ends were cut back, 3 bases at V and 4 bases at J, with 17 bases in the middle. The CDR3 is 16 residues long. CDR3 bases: TGTGCCAGCTCACCCTCGGCGAGTGTAGCCGCAGATACGCAGTATTTT. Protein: CASSPSASVAADTQYF.

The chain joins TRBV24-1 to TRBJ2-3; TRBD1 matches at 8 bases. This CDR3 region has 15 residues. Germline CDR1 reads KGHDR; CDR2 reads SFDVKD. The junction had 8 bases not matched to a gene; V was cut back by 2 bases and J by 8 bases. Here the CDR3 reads CATSDSQGEVATQYF. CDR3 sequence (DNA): TGTGCCACCAGTGATTCACAGGGGGAGGTTGCTACGCAGTATTTT.

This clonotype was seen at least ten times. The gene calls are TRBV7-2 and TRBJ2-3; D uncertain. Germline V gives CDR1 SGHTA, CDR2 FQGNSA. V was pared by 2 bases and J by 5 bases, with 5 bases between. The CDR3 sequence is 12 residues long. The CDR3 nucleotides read TGTGCCAGCAGCTTATTCAGAGATACGCAGTATTTT. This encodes CASSLFRDTQYF.

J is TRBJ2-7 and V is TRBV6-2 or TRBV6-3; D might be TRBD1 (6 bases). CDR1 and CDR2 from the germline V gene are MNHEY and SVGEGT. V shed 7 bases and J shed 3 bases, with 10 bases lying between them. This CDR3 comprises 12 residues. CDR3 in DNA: TGTGCCAGCAAGGGGGAGAACTACGAGCAGTACTTC. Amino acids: CASKGENYEQYF.

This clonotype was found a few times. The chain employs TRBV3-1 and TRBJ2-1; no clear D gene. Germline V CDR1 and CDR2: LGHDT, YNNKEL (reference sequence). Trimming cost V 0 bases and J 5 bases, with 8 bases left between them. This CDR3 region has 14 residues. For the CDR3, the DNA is TGTGCCAGCAGCCAAGATACCGTCGACAATGAGCAGTTCTTC. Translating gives CASSQDTVDNEQFF.

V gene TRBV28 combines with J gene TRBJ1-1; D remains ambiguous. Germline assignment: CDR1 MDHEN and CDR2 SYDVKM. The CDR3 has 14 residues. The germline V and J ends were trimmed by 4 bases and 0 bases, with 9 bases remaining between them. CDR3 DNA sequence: TGTGCCAGCAGTTCTTGGGGAATGAACACTGAAGCTTTCTTT. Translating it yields CASSSWGMNTEAFF.

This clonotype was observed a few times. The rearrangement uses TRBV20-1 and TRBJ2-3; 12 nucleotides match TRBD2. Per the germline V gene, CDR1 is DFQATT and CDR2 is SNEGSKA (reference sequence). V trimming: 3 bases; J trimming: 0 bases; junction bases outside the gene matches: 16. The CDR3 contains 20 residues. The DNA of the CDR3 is TGCAGTGCTAGCTCCTTGTGGGAGACTAGCGGGGGCCAGAGCACAGATACGCAGTATTTT. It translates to CSASSLWETSGGQSTDTQYF.

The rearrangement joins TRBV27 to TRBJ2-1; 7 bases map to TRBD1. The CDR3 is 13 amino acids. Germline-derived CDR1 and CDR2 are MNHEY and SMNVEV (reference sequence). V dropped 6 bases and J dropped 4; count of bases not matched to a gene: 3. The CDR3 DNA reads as TGTGCCAGCAGCCAGACAGGGTACAATGAGCAGTTCTTC. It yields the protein CASSQTGYNEQFF.